These 13 T cell receptor beta chains came from one sample sequenced in a study of cytomegalovirus exposure and HLA in healthy donors (dated by TCRdb to 2015 to 2018). The library was made by the immunoSEQ multiplex PCR assay. For the multiplex PCR, a mixture combining 60 forward primers for TCR Vbeta segments and 13 reverse primers for TCR Jbeta segments was used. This is the immuneACCESS table as TCRdb keeps it, with only in-frame sequences that have V and J called. A part of the clones is gone; compared with another copy, unresolved V genes explain less than half, and the rest is unexplained. This sample has about 160,000 clones in its table, and around 78% of those were observed once. The leading ten clones occupy around 1.5% of the sample. Specimen: PBMCs. Receptors were obtained from a man in his forties or fifties in good health and CMV-seronegative.

The chain joins TRBV4-2 to TRBJ2-7, with D hard to call. The V and J ends lost 0 bases and 0 bases respectively, with 6 bases between them. CDR1 is LGHNA, CDR2 YNFKEQ, per germline. The CDR3 extends over 14 amino acids. The CDR3 DNA is TGTGCCAGCAGCCAAGACGTTAGCTCCTACGAGCAGTACGTC. Translating gives CASSQDVSSYEQYV.

The gene calls are TRBV4-1 and TRBJ2-1, with no clear D. Trimming took 3 bases from V and 9 from J, leaving 15 bases between them. This CDR3 contains 14 residues. CDR1 is MGHRA and CDR2 is YSYEKL in the germline V gene. The CDR3 loop is CASSQTPLLSEQFF. CDR3 DNA sequence: TGCGCCAGCAGCCAGACTCCCCTCTTAAGTGAGCAGTTCTTC.

The rearrangement uses TRBV11-2 and TRBJ1-1, with 7 bases identical to TRBD1. V dropped 5 bases and J dropped 6; count of bases not matched to a gene: 3. The CDR3 totals 12 residues. Germline-derived CDR1 and CDR2 are SGHAT and FQNNGV. CDR3 loop: CASSPGGAEAFF. In nucleotides, the CDR3 is TGTGCCAGCAGCCCAGGGGGAGCTGAAGCTTTCTTT.

The chain recombines TRBV6-4 with TRBJ2-2; no firm D call. Trimming cost V 5 bases and J 0 bases, with 7 bases left between them. The V gene's germline CDR1 is MRHNA and CDR2 SNTAGT. This CDR3 has 14 residues. CDR3: CASSWQSNTGELFF. DNA for the CDR3: TGTGCCAGCAGTTGGCAGTCGAACACCGGGGAGCTGTTTTTT.

CDR3 sequence (DNA): TGTGCCAGCAGTACAAGCTCTGGGGCCAACGTCCTGACTTTC. This encodes CASSTSSGANVLTF. This sequence joins TRBV2 and TRBJ2-6; D call uncertain. The germline V gene encodes CDR1 SNHLY and CDR2 FYNNEI. V lost 5 bases and J 0 bases, leaving 5 bases between the germline ends. The CDR3 totals 14 residues.

V is TRBV27 and J is TRBJ1-1; 9 bases fit TRBD1. Germline CDR1 and CDR2: MNHEY and SMNVEV (reference sequence). CDR3 length: 15 residues. The V gene end was trimmed by 0 bases and the J gene end by 6 bases; junction bases not matched to a gene: 5. CDR3 in amino acids: CASSLSRQGVSEAFF. Written as DNA, the CDR3 is TGTGCCAGCAGTTTATCAAGACAGGGGGTGTCTGAAGCTTTCTTT.

This chain joins TRBV7-9 and TRBJ1-2; a weak D match, TRBD1 (5 bases). The CDR3 has 13 amino acids. Germline CDR1 and CDR2: SEHNR and FQNEAQ (reference sequence). Trimming stripped 0 bases from V and 5 bases from J, with 7 bases between. The CDR3 reads CASSLAGVYGYTF. CDR3 coding DNA: TGTGCCAGCAGCTTAGCAGGGGTGTATGGCTACACCTTC.

The rearrangement uses TRBV23-1 and TRBJ2-7; D call uncertain. TRBV23-1 is given ORF status, its function remaining uncertain. The CDR3 runs 11 residues. Trimming left V 3 bases short and J 6 bases short, with 6 bases between. The CDR3 is CASSHPFEQYF. DNA of the CDR3: TGCGCCAGCAGTCATCCGTTCGAGCAGTACTTC.

This chain uses TRBV6-5 with TRBJ2-7; 8 nucleotides align to TRBD1. V shed 2 bases and J 4 bases; nucleotides not matched to a gene: 4. This CDR3 comprises 14 residues. Germline lookup yields CDR1 MNHEY and CDR2 SVGAGI. CDR3 nucleotide sequence: TGTGCCAGCAGTTACACCGGACAGGGTTACGAGCAGTACTTC. It translates to CASSYTGQGYEQYF.

This clone was seen a handful of times. The V call is TRBV5-1, the J call TRBJ2-5, with 7 bases that match TRBD1. This CDR3 contains 13 residues. Unmatched junction bases numbered 5, after V lost 4 bases and J lost 5 bases. Germline V gives CDR1 SGHRS, CDR2 YFSETQ. The CDR3 here is CASSSHRGETQYF. The CDR3 nucleotides are TGCGCCAGCAGCAGCCACAGGGGTGAGACCCAGTACTTC.

The chain combines TRBV5-1 with TRBJ1-1, with 7 bases that match TRBD1. The ends lost 4 bases at V and 1 base at J; junction bases unmatched: 7. The CDR3 runs 15 residues. The V gene's germline CDR1 is SGHRS and CDR2 YFSETQ. Here the CDR3 reads CASSVTGTANTEAFF. The CDR3 coding sequence is TGCGCCAGCAGCGTCACCGGGACAGCGAACACTGAAGCTTTCTTT.

The chain links TRBV7-9 to TRBJ2-7, with 12 bases lining up with TRBD2. The CDR3 sequence is 15 residues long. Germline V CDR1 and CDR2: SEHNR, FQNEAQ (reference sequence). The trim removed 5 bases at V and 3 bases at J, leaving 5 bases unmatched. CDR3 nucleotides: TGTGCCAGCAGCCCTAGGACTAGCGGGAACTACGAGCAGTACTTC. Encoded protein: CASSPRTSGNYEQYF.

The rearrangement uses TRBV5-1 and TRBJ1-1, with D hard to call. Per the germline V gene, CDR1 is SGHRS and CDR2 is YFSETQ. V was shortened by 0 bases and J by 6 bases, with 12 bases between the two germline ends. CDR3 size: 14 residues. The chain's CDR3 is CASSLAAGSAEAFF. Written as DNA, the CDR3 is TGCGCCAGCAGCTTGGCTGCGGGAAGCGCTGAAGCTTTCTTT.